This T cell receptor (beta chain) was found in a study of cytomegalovirus exposure and HLA in healthy donors. The germline CDR1 and CDR2 sequences are SGHTS and YDEGEE. Trimming stripped 0 bases from V and 6 bases from J, with 15 bases between. The CDR3 length is 16 residues. PCR primers comprised 60 Vbeta and 13 Jbeta primers. How the authors handled the data: Later work found around 80 million unique TCR beta chains, with approximately 12 million shared. The assay was immunoSEQ multiplex PCR, and TCRdb's table has in-frame clones only and misses some. V, J and clone size are taken as reported in that table, and D and trimming were inferred from the DNA itself. The repertoire has about 120,000 clones, 75% to 85% of them found once; the top ten carry less than 2%.

This sequence joins TRBV5-8 and TRBJ2-2; D is undetermined. Sequenced: PBMCs. The receptor was isolated from a man aged 40-50 years in good health and CMV-seronegative. Written as DNA, the CDR3 is TGTGCCAGCAGCTTGGGCCTGGTCGATGGCTCCGGGGAGCTGTTTTTT. Translation gives CASSLGLVDGSGELFF.